The TCR beta chain under discussion was sequenced for a study of shared clonotypes between healthy human individuals. Across the study: CD8 memory received one plate per donor, CD8 naive two, CD4 memory three and CD4 naive three.

Data came from immunoSEQ multiplex PCR; TCRdb stores just in-frame clones and leaves some out. The sample holds around 1.1 million clones, around 77% seen once. The V end was cut by 7 bases, the J end by 6 bases, with 11 bases between. This CDR3 region has 12 residues. Germline values: CDR1 MDHEN, CDR2 SYDVKM. The sequence derives from a man aged 18 to 29 in good health. Some clones in this sample may be carry-over from other donors' samples. Input material: memory CD4+ T cells from PBMCs. The subset here: CD45RA-negative fraction. The chain employs TRBV28 and TRBJ2-3; no definite D call. The CDR3 nucleotides read TGTGCCAGCACCCGTACCCGCGATACGCAGTATTTT. Translated: CASTRTRDTQYF. Full variable domain (remainder filled in from reference TRBV28 and TRBJ2-3): DVKVTQSSRYLVKRTGEKVFLECVQDMDHENMFWYRQDPGLGLRLIYFSYDVKMKEKGDIPEGYSVSREKKERFSLILESASTNQTSMYLCASTRTRDTQYFGPGTRLTVL.